This entry is about one T cell receptor (beta chain). Extraction and reverse transcription of RNA yielded cDNA as the sequencing template. Here immunoSEQ multiplex PCR was the method, and the copy in TCRdb shows in-frame clones only, minus some. The sample lists about 150,000 clones; around 55% were seen once. This sample is part of a study of CD8+ T cells in alopecia areata. With 4 bases clipped from V and 1 base from J, the junction kept 3 bases outside the gene matches. CDR3 length equals 15 residues. Germline V gene data show CDR1 as SEHNR and CDR2 as FQNEAQ (reference sequence). This TCR came from a human donor with alopecia areata. This chain joins TRBV7-9 and TRBJ2-5; 10 bases are a match to TRBD2. This specimen consisted of CD8+ T cells sorted from blood, obtained at week 0. The CDR3 coding sequence is TGTGCCAGCAGCTCCACTAGCGGGGCCCAAGAGACCCAGTACTTC. It encodes CASSSTSGAQETQYF.